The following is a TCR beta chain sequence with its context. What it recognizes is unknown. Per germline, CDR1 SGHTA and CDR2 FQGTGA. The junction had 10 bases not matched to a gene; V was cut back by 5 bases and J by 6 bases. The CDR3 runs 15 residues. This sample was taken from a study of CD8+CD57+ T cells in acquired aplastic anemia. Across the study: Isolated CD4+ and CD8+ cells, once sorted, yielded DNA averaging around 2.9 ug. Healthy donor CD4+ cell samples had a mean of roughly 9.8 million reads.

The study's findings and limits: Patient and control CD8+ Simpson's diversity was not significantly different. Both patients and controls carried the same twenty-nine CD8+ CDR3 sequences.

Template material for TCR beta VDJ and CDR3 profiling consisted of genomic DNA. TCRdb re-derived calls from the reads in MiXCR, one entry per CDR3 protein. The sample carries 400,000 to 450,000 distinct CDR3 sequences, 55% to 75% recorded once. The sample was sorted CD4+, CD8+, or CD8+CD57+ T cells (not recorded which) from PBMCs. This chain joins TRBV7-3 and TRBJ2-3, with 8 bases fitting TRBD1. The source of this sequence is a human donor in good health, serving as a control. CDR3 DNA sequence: TGTGCCAGCAGCCCAAGCGGACAGGGATCGGATACGCAGTATTTT. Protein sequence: CASSPSGQGSDTQYF. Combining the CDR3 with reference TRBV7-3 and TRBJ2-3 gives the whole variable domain GAGVSQTPSNKVTEKGKYVELRCDPISGHTALYWYRQSLGQGPEFLIYFQGTGAADDSGLPNDRFFAVRPEGSVSTLKIQRTERGDSAVYLCASSPSGQGSDTQYFGPGTRLTVL.